A single sample is the source of the 27 T cell receptor beta chains below, sequenced in a study of CD8 T cells in Susac syndrome (dated by TCRdb to about 2019). Library method: the immunoSEQ multiplex PCR assay. RNA was extracted using the RNeasy kit, and about 0.5 to 1 ug of the RNA was reverse transcribed with random hexamers. TCRdb applied fastp at Q25 and MiXCR to the public reads, then kept only in-frame beta chains. Each record represents a unique CDR3 protein, reported with the most common genes and DNA among its rows. The sample records about 190,000 distinct CDR3 sequences, roughly 94% of which are singletons. The top ten constitute 0.15% to 0.2% of the sample. The material sequenced was CD8+ T cells from PBMCs. The origin of the receptors is a human donor with Susac syndrome.

V usage is TRBV4-1 and J usage is TRBJ2-5; 9 bases map to TRBD1. After removal of 3 bases from V and 5 bases from J, the junction contained 7 bases not matched to a gene. CDR3 length equals 15 residues. Germline CDR1 is MGHRA and CDR2 is YSYEKL. In nucleotides, the CDR3 is TGCGCCAGCAGCCACCCGGGACAGGGTGGTGAGACCCAGTACTTC. It encodes CASSHPGQGGETQYF.

As for this clonotype: The junction departs from germline at one end; a sequencing error may be responsible. The chain is built from TRBV5-6 and TRBJ1-2; 8 bases line up with TRBD1. In germline, CDR1 is SGHDT, CDR2 YYEEEE. The CDR3 extends over 12 amino acids. The DNA for the CDR3 is TGTGCCGGCAGCGGGACAGGCTATGGCTACACCTTC. This encodes CAGSGTGYGYTF.

The CDR3 here is CASRDRVGETQHF. The CDR3 DNA reads as TGTGCCAGCAGAGACAGGGTAGGAGAGACCCAGCATTTT. The chain combines TRBV12-3 or TRBV12-4 with TRBJ1-5, with 7 bases aligning to TRBD1. The CDR3 is made up of 13 amino acids. The V segment lost 6 bases and the J segment 11 bases; nucleotides outside the gene matches: 10.

The chain uses TRBV29-1 and TRBJ2-5; no reliable D call. This CDR3 is built from 15 residues. Germline V CDR1 and CDR2: SQVTM, ANQGSEA. With 0 bases removed from V and 1 base from J, the gap between germline ends came to 12 bases. The CDR3 loop reads CSVEDLAETQETQYF. CDR3 DNA: TGCAGCGTTGAAGATCTGGCAGAAACCCAAGAGACCCAGTACTTC.

The chain recombines TRBV27 with TRBJ2-1; D not resolved. Trimming cost V 5 bases and J 8 bases, with 19 bases left between them. From germline, CDR1 is MNHEY and CDR2 SMNVEV (reference sequence). The CDR3 is 15 amino acids. CDR3 sequence reads: CASSVGNPRWYEQFF. DNA of the CDR3: TGTGCCAGCAGTGTCGGCAACCCCCGTTGGTATGAGCAGTTCTTC.

The V and J genes are TRBV28 and TRBJ2-2, with D uncertain. Germline-derived CDR1 and CDR2 are MDHEN and SYDVKM. V lost 5 bases and J lost 1, with 11 bases in between. The CDR3 covers 15 residues. CDR3 bases: TGTGCCAGCAGTGGGGAACGACAGAACACCGGGGAGCTGTTTTTT. Amino acid sequence: CASSGERQNTGELFF.

The V call is TRBV2, the J call TRBJ2-1, with 10 bases matching TRBD2. The CDR3 is 16 amino acids. Looked up from germline, CDR1 is SNHLY and CDR2 is FYNNEI. Losses at the gene ends were 3 bases for V and 5 bases for J; bases not matched to a gene: 7. The CDR3 loop is CASSEASGSINNEQFF. DNA of the CDR3: TGTGCCAGCAGTGAGGCTAGCGGGAGTATAAACAATGAGCAGTTCTTC.

The V and J genes are TRBV13 and TRBJ2-5; no reliable D call. CDR1 is PRHDT and CDR2 is FYEKMQ in the germline V gene (reference sequence). This CDR3 is built from 14 residues. Between the trimmed V and J ends, which lost 1 base and 5 bases, there was a span of 11 bases. The CDR3 DNA reads TGTGCCAGCAGCTTAGCGTCAGGCCGTGAGACCCAGTACTTC. Translated: CASSLASGRETQYF.

The chain employs TRBV25-1 and TRBJ2-5; maybe TRBD2 (5 bases). The germline CDR1 and CDR2 sequences are MGHDK and SYGVNS. Trimming pared 5 bases from V and 4 bases from J, leaving 11 bases between. This CDR3 comprises 13 residues. Here the CDR3 DNA reads TGTGCCAGCAGTCGGAGGACTGGAGAGACCCAGTACTTC. Amino acid sequence: CASSRRTGETQYF.

V gene TRBV28 combines with J gene TRBJ2-7; 12 nucleotides agree with TRBD2. Trimming at V came to 4 bases and at J to 4 bases, leaving 5 bases not matched to a gene. CDR3 size: 15 residues. Germline V gives CDR1 MDHEN, CDR2 SYDVKM. The CDR3 DNA follows: TGTGCCAGCAGTTCCAGACTAGCGGGAGTATACGAGCAGTACTTC. Protein: CASSSRLAGVYEQYF.

The V gene is TRBV7-3, the J gene TRBJ1-5; no reliable D call. CDR1 and CDR2 from the germline V gene are SGHTA and FQGTGA. The CDR3 is 13 amino acids. V was shortened by 5 bases and J by 7 bases, with 12 bases between the two germline ends. The CDR3 spells CASSPDKLQPQHF. The DNA of the CDR3 is TGTGCCAGCAGCCCCGACAAGCTCCAGCCCCAGCATTTT.

The chain joins TRBV30 to TRBJ2-7; TRBD1 might be the D (6 bases). Germline CDR1 is GTSNPN and CDR2 is SVGIG (reference sequence). This CDR3 has 17 residues. Trimming stripped 3 bases from V and 2 bases from J, with 23 bases between. As DNA, the CDR3 is TGTGCCTGGAGCAGGACAGCTGAAATATTTATAACCTACGAGCAGTACTTC. Translating it yields CAWSRTAEIFITYEQYF.

The J gene is TRBJ1-6, the V gene TRBV7-9; D unresolved. The CDR3 length is 13 residues. Germline V gene lookup returns CDR1 SEHNR and CDR2 FQNEAQ (reference sequence). V was trimmed by 5 bases and J by 7 bases, leaving 9 bases between them. Here the CDR3 reads CASSQNVNSPLHF. The CDR3 DNA reads as TGTGCCAGCAGCCAAAATGTGAATTCACCCCTCCACTTT.

The V and J genes are TRBV6-4 and TRBJ2-2, with unresolved D. CDR1 and CDR2 from the germline V gene are MRHNA and SNTAGT. The CDR3 is 13 amino acids. Trimming removed 8 bases from V and 3 bases from J, with 10 bases in between. Written as DNA, the CDR3 is TGTGCCAGCCGACCCACGGACACCGGGGAGCTGTTTTTT. It specifies CASRPTDTGELFF.

The chain employs TRBV2 and TRBJ2-4; D is uncertain. Trimming shortened V by 3 bases and J by 0 bases, and 6 bases separated the two germline ends. In germline, CDR1 is SNHLY, CDR2 FYNNEI. CDR3 length equals 14 residues. CDR3 sequence: CASSDGSAKNIQYF. The CDR3, as DNA: TGTGCCAGCAGTGATGGTTCAGCCAAAAACATTCAGTACTTC.

The chain combines TRBV27 with TRBJ2-7; TRBD1 might be the D (6 bases). Germline V gene data show CDR1 as MNHEY and CDR2 as SMNVEV (reference sequence). The V and J ends lost 3 bases and 5 bases respectively, with 14 bases between them. The CDR3 sequence is 14 residues long. In nucleotides, the CDR3 is TGTGCCAGCAGTTTCAGGGGCTCGTTCAACGAGCAGTACTTC. Protein sequence: CASSFRGSFNEQYF.

The chain recombines TRBV4-1 with TRBJ1-1; possible D gene TRBD1, 5 bases. Germline V gene lookup returns CDR1 MGHRA and CDR2 YSYEKL. The CDR3 is 14 residues long. V gave up 1 base and J gave up 3 bases, with 9 bases separating them. CDR3 sequence (DNA): TGCGCCAGCAGCCAAGGAGGGACTTACACTGAAGCTTTCTTT. Protein: CASSQGGTYTEAFF.

In DNA form, the CDR3 reads TGTGCCAGCAGCCAAGATTGGGGGGCCGATCAGCCCCAGCATTTT. The encoded protein is CASSQDWGADQPQHF. The rearrangement joins TRBV3-1 to TRBJ1-5, with TRBD1 as a possible D gene (6 bases). The germline V and J ends were trimmed by 0 bases and 5 bases, with 11 bases remaining between them. CDR1 and CDR2 (germline): LGHDT, YNNKEL (reference sequence). The CDR3 spans 15 residues.

The chain joins TRBV28 to TRBJ2-1; 9 nucleotides agree with TRBD2. Unmatched junction bases numbered 2, after V lost 2 bases and J lost 0 bases. The CDR3 loop spans 16 amino acids. Germline V gene data show CDR1 as MDHEN and CDR2 as SYDVKM. The CDR3 bases are TGTGCCAGCAGTTTAATTAGCGGGAGCTCCTACAATGAGCAGTTCTTC. Translating it yields CASSLISGSSYNEQFF.

The V gene is TRBV5-1, the J gene TRBJ2-1, with D perhaps given as TRBD1 or TRBD2 (5 bases each). Germline CDR1 reads SGHRS; CDR2 reads YFSETQ. CDR3 length equals 16 residues. V was shortened by 4 bases and J by 9 bases, with 23 bases between the two germline ends. CDR3 loop: CASSPRGTDPSGEQFF. DNA for the CDR3: TGCGCCAGCAGCCCTCGTGGGACGGATCCATCGGGTGAGCAGTTCTTC.

The chain employs TRBV11-2 and TRBJ2-6; possibly TRBD2 for D (5 bases). This CDR3 is built from 18 residues. V lost 6 bases, J lost 1 base, and 19 bases lay in between. Germline-derived CDR1 and CDR2 are SGHAT and FQNNGV. The CDR3 DNA sequence: TGTGCCAGCAGGAAGCCCGGACTGAATCCATCTGGGGCCAACGTCCTGACTTTC. Encoded protein: CASRKPGLNPSGANVLTF.

The V call is TRBV5-1, the J call TRBJ2-2; TRBD2 aligns across 8 bases. V lost 3 bases and J lost 6; bases outside the gene matches: 7. This CDR3 is 15 amino acids long. Germline CDR1 SGHRS, CDR2 YFSETQ. The CDR3 coding sequence is TGCGCCAGCAGCTCGGGGGGGACGGCACCCGGGGAGCTGTTTTTT. It codes for CASSSGGTAPGELFF.

The DNA for the CDR3 is TGCAGCGTGACAAGTGGGATGAACACCGGGGAGCTGTTTTTT. Its protein product is CSVTSGMNTGELFF. The V and J genes are TRBV29-1 and TRBJ2-2, with D unclear. Germline V lookup: CDR1 SQVTM, CDR2 ANQGSEA. CDR3 length: 14 amino acids. Trimming removed 6 bases from V and 1 base from J, with 12 bases in between.

This chain connects TRBV9 to TRBJ2-5; 11 bases map to TRBD1. Trimming at V came to 3 bases and at J to 7 bases, leaving 14 bases not matched to a gene. This CDR3 has 17 amino acids. Germline values: CDR1 SGDLS, CDR2 YYNGEE. CDR3 loop: CASSGSWDRGGRATQYF. The DNA of the CDR3 is TGTGCCAGCAGCGGGTCATGGGACAGGGGGGGTAGAGCGACCCAGTACTTC.

The chain employs TRBV3-1 and TRBJ2-1; 10 positions match TRBD2. The V gene's germline CDR1 is LGHDT and CDR2 YNNKEL (reference sequence). J lost 9 bases, V lost 1 base, and 3 bases had no gene match. CDR3 length: 14 amino acids. The CDR3 DNA reads TGTGCCAGCAGCCAAGGACTAGCGGGCAGTGAGCAGTTCTTC. Translating gives CASSQGLAGSEQFF.

The CDR3 nucleotides are TGTGCCAGCAGTTCTCAGGGAGGACGGAACGAGCAGTACTTC. Translating it yields CASSSQGGRNEQYF. The chain recombines TRBV27 with TRBJ2-7, with D maybe TRBD2 (6 bases). Deletions cut 4 bases from V and 5 bases from J, with 15 bases between. Germline assignment: CDR1 MNHEY and CDR2 SMNVEV (reference sequence). This CDR3 has 14 residues.

The V and J genes are TRBV30 and TRBJ2-2; TRBD1 is a possible D gene (6 bases). The CDR3 consists of 14 residues. Germline V gene lookup returns CDR1 GTSNPN and CDR2 SVGIG (reference sequence). The V end lost 7 bases, the J end lost 6 bases, and 18 bases lay between the germline ends. The CDR3 region is CASTGPWDPGELFF. The CDR3 DNA reads as TGTGCCTCAACAGGGCCCTGGGACCCCGGGGAGCTGTTTTTT.